What follows are 11 T cell receptor beta chains derived from one specimen sequenced in a study of cytomegalovirus exposure and HLA in healthy donors. With 60 Vbeta and 13 Jbeta primers, the PCR was carried out. Sequencing was performed with immunoSEQ multiplex PCR; in TCRdb, only in-frame clones are kept and a portion is missing. Altogether approximately 110,000 clones are present, under 85% being singletons, with the ten largest covering 10% to 15%. The material sequenced was PBMCs. These receptors came from a woman between 40 and 55 years old in good health and CMV-seropositive.

The chain has TRBV7-2 and TRBJ1-2, with D maybe TRBD1 (5 bases). Germline assignment: CDR1 SGHTA and CDR2 FQGNSA. CDR3 size: 13 residues. Trimming took off 1 base at V and 6 bases at J, with 9 bases between the two ends. The CDR3 DNA follows: TGTGCCAGCAGCTTAGTGCAGGGCCATGGCTACACCTTC. It is translated as CASSLVQGHGYTF.

The chain links TRBV9 to TRBJ2-1, with D maybe TRBD2 (5 bases). Germline-derived CDR1 and CDR2 are SGDLS and YYNGEE. The CDR3 runs to 13 residues. Trimming removed 0 bases at V and 5 bases at J, with 6 bases between. The CDR3 nucleotides read TGTGCCAGCAGCGTAGAGAGGGACAATGAGCAGTTCTTC. Translation: CASSVERDNEQFF. The full variable domain, rest sourced from reference TRBV9 and TRBJ2-1, is DSGVTQTPKHLITATGQRVTLRCSPRSGDLSVYWYQQSLDQGLQFLIQYYNGEERAKGNILERFSAQQFPDLHSELNLSSLELGDSALYFCASSVERDNEQFFGPGTRLTVL.

The chain recombines TRBV20-1 with TRBJ1-2; the D gene is possibly TRBD1 (5 bases). Germline V lookup: CDR1 DFQATT, CDR2 SNEGSKA (reference sequence). Trimming removed 3 bases from V and 9 bases from J, with 11 bases in between. The CDR3 loop spans 11 amino acids. The CDR3 DNA is TGCAGTGCTAGGTACAGGTCACGCTACACCTTC. Its protein product is CSARYRSRYTF.

The rearrangement joins TRBV12-2 to TRBJ2-2; the listed D gene, TRBD1, was not tested against the DNA. TRBV12-2 is noted as a pseudogene. The CDR3 has 15 amino acids. The CDR3 is CASRFDREWTGELFF. CDR3 DNA sequence: TGTGCAAGTCGCTTCGACAGGGAATGGACCGGGGAGCTGTTTTTT.

The V and J genes are TRBV18 and TRBJ2-5; possible D gene TRBD2, 5 bases. The V gene's germline CDR1 is KGHSH and CDR2 LQKENI. This CDR3 spans 13 amino acids. Trimming removed 2 bases at V and 2 bases at J, with 6 bases between. In DNA form, the CDR3 reads TGTGCCAGCTCACCAAGGAGGCAAGAGACCCAGTACTTC. Translation: CASSPRRQETQYF. Full variable domain (rest looked up from reference TRBV18 and TRBJ2-5): NAGVMQNPRHLVRRRGQEARLRCSPMKGHSHVYWYRQLPEEGLKFMVYLQKENIIDESGMPKERFSAEFPKEGPSILRIQQVVRGDSAAYFCASSPRRQETQYFGPGTRLLVL.

The genes are TRBV10-2 and TRBJ1-5; D gene uncertain. CDR1 WSHSY and CDR2 SAAADI come from the germline V gene. Trimming took off 3 bases at V and 0 bases at J, with 3 bases between the two ends. The CDR3 has 13 amino acids. The DNA of the CDR3 is TGCGCCAGCAGTGACCGTAGCAATCAGCCCCAGCATTTT. Translated: CASSDRSNQPQHF.

The chain has TRBV7-9 and TRBJ2-2; D perhaps matches TRBD1 (6 bases). The CDR3 spans 17 residues. Germline V lookup: CDR1 SEHNR, CDR2 FQNEAQ (reference sequence). Deletions cut 3 bases from V and 4 bases from J, with 18 bases between. The CDR3 loop is CASSLAVRGRGTGELFF. As DNA, the CDR3 is TGTGCCAGCAGCTTGGCGGTTAGGGGGAGAGGCACCGGGGAGCTGTTTTTT.

This clone was observed once. The chain uses TRBV28 and TRBJ1-3; tentatively, D is TRBD1 (5 bases). Looked up from germline, CDR1 is MDHEN and CDR2 is SYDVKM. V dropped 5 bases and J dropped 0 bases, with 11 bases sitting between them. This CDR3 has 15 residues. The CDR3 is CASSLTTDSGNTIYF. The CDR3, as DNA: TGTGCCAGCAGTCTAACGACAGACTCTGGAAACACCATATATTTT.

V is TRBV5-1 and J is TRBJ2-1, with TRBD2 as a possible D gene (6 bases). Germline V gives CDR1 SGHRS, CDR2 YFSETQ. The V end was cut by 0 bases, the J end by 6 bases, with 22 bases between. The CDR3 is made up of 18 amino acids. Here the CDR3 reads CASSLAGGSMSFFNEQFF. In nucleotides, the CDR3 is TGCGCCAGCAGCTTGGCCGGGGGTAGCATGTCGTTTTTCAATGAGCAGTTCTTC.

The chain couples TRBV4-1 to TRBJ2-1, with D maybe TRBD2 (6 bases). The V gene's germline CDR1 is MGHRA and CDR2 YSYEKL. The CDR3 sequence is 20 residues long. Trimming cost V 0 bases and J 10 bases, with 31 bases left between them. The chain's CDR3 is CASSQDRSPGGLKRLKEQFF. As DNA, the CDR3 is TGCGCCAGCAGCCAAGATAGGTCCCCCGGCGGACTAAAAAGGTTGAAGGAGCAGTTCTTC.

This clone occurred once. The CDR3 DNA reads TGCGCCAGCAGCTTGAAAGGGGGGGATTCACCCCTCCACTTT. It encodes CASSLKGGDSPLHF. This chain connects TRBV5-1 to TRBJ1-6, with D perhaps TRBD1 (6 bases). The CDR3 extends over 14 amino acids. CDR1 and CDR2 from the germline V gene are SGHRS and YFSETQ. V gave up 1 base and J gave up 8 bases, with 10 bases separating them.